The 29 T cell receptor beta chains below all came from one sample that was sequenced in a study of beta chain features in type 1 diabetes. Sequencing targeted expressed TCRB transcripts, as all isolated RNA had been reverse transcribed. Sequencing was performed with immunoSEQ multiplex PCR; in TCRdb, only in-frame clones are kept and a portion is missing. The profile shows some 660,000 clones, more than 12% of them singletons. Findings and limits, study-wide: For Type 1 diabetes patients, all four CD4+ subsets carried TCRB CDR3s that were moderately but significantly shorter.

Antigen specificity for these receptors is unknown. The sequenced material came from naive CD4+ T cells from blood. Receptor source: a man aged 18 to 35 with type 1 diabetes.

The gene calls are TRBV7-2 and TRBJ2-5, with D perhaps TRBD1 (6 bases). CDR3 length: 14 residues. V was shortened by 7 bases and J by 5 bases, with 17 bases between the two germline ends. The germline CDR1 and CDR2 sequences are SGHTA and FQGNSA. The CDR3 nucleotides read TGTGCCAGCATGGGTCCGGACAGTGGGGAGACCCAGTACTTC. Protein product: CASMGPDSGETQYF. Variable domain in full (rest from reference TRBV7-2 and TRBJ2-5): GAGVSQSPSNKVTEKGKDVELRCDPISGHTALYWYRQSLGQGLEFLIYFQGNSAPDKSGLPSDRFSAERTGGSVSTLTIQRTQQEDSAVYLCASMGPDSGETQYFGPGTRLLVL.

This clone was picked up a small number of times. V gene TRBV5-6 combines with J gene TRBJ2-5; tentative D call: TRBD2 (5 bases). Germline values: CDR1 SGHDT, CDR2 YYEEEE. The V end lost 2 bases, the J end lost 7 bases, and 18 bases lay between the germline ends. This CDR3 region has 15 residues. CDR3 residues: CASSFGTASGMTQYF. The CDR3 bases are TGTGCCAGCAGCTTCGGAACAGCCTCCGGGATGACCCAGTACTTC.

This chain connects TRBV5-6 to TRBJ1-5; tentative D call: TRBD1 (5 bases). Germline CDR1 SGHDT, CDR2 YYEEEE. The CDR3 has 11 residues. Trimming cost V 4 bases and J 12 bases, with 11 bases left between them. CDR3 residues: CASSNGGDQHF. The DNA for the CDR3 is TGTGCCAGCAGCAATGGGGGGGACCAGCATTTT.

Worth noting for this clone: The sample has other DNA sequences that encode this CDR3 too. The chain employs TRBV2 and TRBJ2-3; 11 nucleotides agree with TRBD2. Germline-derived CDR1 and CDR2 are SNHLY and FYNNEI. The trim removed 1 base at V and 3 bases at J, leaving 3 bases unmatched. The CDR3 is made up of 16 amino acids. The CDR3 bases are TGTGCCAGCAGTGAAGGGCTAGCGGGAGGAACAGATACGCAGTATTTT. It is translated as CASSEGLAGGTDTQYF. Together with reference TRBV2 and TRBJ2-3, the CDR3 gives the full variable domain: EPEVTQTPSHQVTQMGQEVILRCVPISNHLYFYWYRQILGQKVEFLVSFYNNEISEKSEIFDDQFSVERPDGSNFTLKIRSTKLEDSAMYFCASSEGLAGGTDTQYFGPGTRLTVL.

This clone has more than one count but fewer than ten. The rearrangement uses TRBV6-5 and TRBJ1-1; TRBD1 agrees at 7 bases. Germline V gene lookup returns CDR1 MNHEY and CDR2 SVGAGI. J gave up 6 bases and V 8 bases, and 12 bases lay outside the gene matches. The CDR3 has 14 residues. Here the CDR3 DNA reads TGTGCCAGCTTTATGACAGGGCCGCTTCCTGAAGCTTTCTTT. Translated, it gives CASFMTGPLPEAFF.

This sequence joins TRBV27 and TRBJ2-2; D is uncertain. Per germline, CDR1 MNHEY and CDR2 SMNVEV (reference sequence). This CDR3 has 15 residues. V gave up 2 bases and J gave up 0 bases, with 7 bases separating them. CDR3 nucleotide sequence: TGTGCCAGCAGTTTAGGGTCCTCGAACACCGGGGAGCTGTTTTTT. Its protein is CASSLGSSNTGELFF.

This rearrangement joins TRBV18 to TRBJ2-1, with D perhaps TRBD2 (6 bases). The CDR3 loop spans 14 amino acids. V was shortened by 4 bases and J by 3 bases, with 10 bases between the two germline ends. Germline lookup yields CDR1 KGHSH and CDR2 LQKENI. The CDR3 is CASSRGDRYNEQFF. The CDR3 bases are TGTGCCAGCTCACGGGGGGACCGCTACAATGAGCAGTTCTTC.

This clone was seen only a few times. CDR3 DNA sequence: TGTGCCTGGGCCGGACCCATCGGGGAGCCCCAGCATTTT. Amino acid sequence: CAWAGPIGEPQHF. The gene calls are TRBV30 and TRBJ1-5, with D uncertain. The germline CDR1 and CDR2 sequences are GTSNPN and SVGIG (reference sequence). Deletions cut 5 bases from V and 8 bases from J, with 16 bases between. This CDR3 has 13 amino acids.

This CDR3 reads CATSTRTGAAYEQYF. The CDR3 DNA reads as TGTGCCACCAGCACTAGGACAGGGGCCGCCTACGAGCAGTACTTC. V gene TRBV15 combines with J gene TRBJ2-7, with 9 bases matching TRBD1. Trimming cost V 4 bases and J 2 bases; bases outside gene matches: 6. This CDR3 comprises 15 residues. Germline V gene sequence: CDR1 LNHNV, CDR2 YYDKDF (reference sequence).

The chain combines TRBV6-5 with TRBJ1-5, with 8 positions matching TRBD1. V dropped 4 bases and J dropped 6; count of bases not matched to a gene: 8. The CDR3 extends over 15 amino acids. CDR1 is MNHEY, CDR2 SVGAGI, per germline. In nucleotides, the CDR3 is TGTGCCAGCAGTTCATCAGGACAGGGTAGTCAGCCCCAGCATTTT. Encoded protein: CASSSSGQGSQPQHF.

On this clone itself: At the DNA level, this CDR3 is encoded by other sequences in the same sample as well. The chain recombines TRBV11-3 with TRBJ2-1; D uncertain. The CDR3 has 15 residues. CDR1 is SGHNT and CDR2 is YENEEA in the germline V gene. V was clipped by 5 bases and J by 0 bases, with 11 bases between them. CDR3 residues: CASSPGTSSYNEQFF. CDR3 DNA sequence: TGTGCCAGCAGCCCCGGCACGAGCTCCTACAATGAGCAGTTCTTC.

This clone was observed a handful of times. The V and J genes are TRBV2 and TRBJ2-2, with 7 bases fitting TRBD1. The CDR3 loop spans 15 amino acids. Germline V gene lookup returns CDR1 SNHLY and CDR2 FYNNEI. V lost 6 bases, J lost 5 bases, and 9 bases stayed unmatched. CDR3 DNA: TGTGCCAGCAGCCTACAAGGGGGCAGGACCGGGGAGCTGTTTTTT. Translation gives CASSLQGGRTGELFF.

This clone was detected a few times. The V gene is TRBV7-2, the J gene TRBJ2-1, with TRBD2 matching over 11 bases. This CDR3 region has 18 residues. Germline V lookup: CDR1 SGHTA, CDR2 FQGNSA. V shed 6 bases and J 4 bases; nucleotides not matched to a gene: 14. The CDR3 nucleotides are TGTGCCAGCAGTCCAATTCGACAACTAGCGGGAGAATACAATGAGCAGTTCTTC. It specifies CASSPIRQLAGEYNEQFF.

This clone was observed a handful of times. CDR3 in amino acids: CASINRAKNIQYF. The CDR3, as DNA: TGTGCCAGCATAAACAGGGCCAAAAACATTCAGTACTTC. The V and J genes are TRBV28 and TRBJ2-4; possible D gene TRBD1, 5 bases. CDR3 length: 13 amino acids. Trimming took 7 bases from V and 1 from J, leaving 8 bases between them. The germline CDR1 and CDR2 sequences are MDHEN and SYDVKM.

The sample holds a few counts of this clone. This sequence joins TRBV28 and TRBJ2-1; D remains unclear. Germline V CDR1 and CDR2: MDHEN, SYDVKM. Deletions cut 6 bases from V and 8 bases from J, with 8 bases between. The CDR3 spans 11 residues. The CDR3 DNA follows: TGTGCCAGCAGGAGAGGCGATGAGCAGTTCTTC. Its protein product is CASRRGDEQFF.

J is TRBJ2-7 and V is TRBV7-9; D unresolved. The CDR3 is 12 residues long. Trimming pared 1 base from V and 5 bases from J, leaving 6 bases between. The V gene's germline CDR1 is SEHNR and CDR2 FQNEAQ (reference sequence). The CDR3 region has the DNA TGTGCCAGCAGCTTAGTTGGAGACGAGCAGTACTTC. Translated: CASSLVGDEQYF.

This chain links TRBV9 with TRBJ1-1; D not certain. V was pared by 3 bases and J by 1 base, with 16 bases between. Germline lookup yields CDR1 SGDLS and CDR2 YYNGEE. This CDR3 comprises 16 residues. DNA for the CDR3: TGTGCCAGCAGCGCGAATTCCTTAGGACGGAACACTGAAGCTTTCTTT. Encoded protein: CASSANSLGRNTEAFF. The entire variable domain, with the rest obtained from reference TRBV9 and TRBJ1-1, is as follows: DSGVTQTPKHLITATGQRVTLRCSPRSGDLSVYWYQQSLDQGLQFLIQYYNGEERAKGNILERFSAQQFPDLHSELNLSSLELGDSALYFCASSANSLGRNTEAFFGQGTRLTVV.

Only a few counts were recorded for this clone. The rearrangement joins TRBV5-1 to TRBJ1-4; 8 bases are shared with TRBD1. The CDR3 runs to 15 residues. Germline lookup yields CDR1 SGHRS and CDR2 YFSETQ. J was trimmed by 4 bases and V by 5 bases; bases with no gene match: 7. Here the CDR3 DNA reads TGCGCCAGCAGTCCTCAGGACAGGGATAATGAAAAACTGTTTTTT. Its protein is CASSPQDRDNEKLFF.

The chain couples TRBV5-4 to TRBJ2-1; TRBD1 aligns across 7 bases. Looked up from germline, CDR1 is SGHNT and CDR2 is YYREEE (reference sequence). The V gene end was trimmed by 4 bases and the J gene end by 10 bases; junction bases not matched to a gene: 11. This CDR3 is 14 amino acids long. CDR3 coding DNA: TGTGCCAGCAGCCATACAGGTACAGGGGAGGAGCAGTTCTTC. It yields the protein CASSHTGTGEEQFF.

Note on this clone: Additional DNA sequences in this sample encode the identical CDR3. The chain recombines TRBV7-2 with TRBJ2-7, with 8 bases lining up with TRBD1. The trim removed 5 bases at V and 2 bases at J, leaving 5 bases unmatched. Germline V gene data show CDR1 as SGHTA and CDR2 as FQGNSA. CDR3 length: 14 amino acids. CDR3: CASSPGTGAYEQYF. The DNA of the CDR3 is TGTGCCAGCAGCCCCGGGACAGGTGCCTACGAGCAGTACTTC. Full variable domain (rest looked up from reference TRBV7-2 and TRBJ2-7): GAGVSQSPSNKVTEKGKDVELRCDPISGHTALYWYRQSLGQGLEFLIYFQGNSAPDKSGLPSDRFSAERTGGSVSTLTIQRTQQEDSAVYLCASSPGTGAYEQYFGPGTRLTVT.

This clone was recorded a few times. The chain couples TRBV28 to TRBJ2-7; TRBD2 might be the D (6 bases). Trimming removed 4 bases at V and 6 bases at J, with 10 bases between. Looked up from germline, CDR1 is MDHEN and CDR2 is SYDVKM. The CDR3 is made up of 12 amino acids. CDR3 DNA: TGTGCCAGCAGTTGGAGGGGCTCCGAGCAGTACTTC. This gives the protein CASSWRGSEQYF.

This clone was counted only a few times. V is TRBV4-3 and J is TRBJ2-1; TRBD2 aligns across 12 bases. J gave up 6 bases and V 3 bases, and 6 bases lay outside the gene matches. The CDR3 runs 16 residues. CDR1 is LGHNA, CDR2 YSLEER, per germline. The CDR3 region is CASSQLRLAGVNEQFF. CDR3 coding DNA: TGCGCCAGCAGCCAGCTACGACTAGCGGGGGTCAATGAGCAGTTCTTC.

The CDR3 coding sequence is TGTGCCAGCAGTGAAGCTTCAGGCTACGAGCAGTACTTC. It yields the protein CASSEASGYEQYF. The gene calls are TRBV6-1 and TRBJ2-7; D not certain. CDR3 length equals 13 residues. Trimming removed 0 bases at V and 3 bases at J, with 6 bases between. Germline CDR1 is MNHNS and CDR2 is SASEGT.

This clone came up a few times. The V call is TRBV18, the J call TRBJ1-2; tentatively, D is TRBD1 (5 bases). V dropped 0 bases and J dropped 8 bases, with 10 bases sitting between them. Germline values: CDR1 KGHSH, CDR2 LQKENI. The CDR3 covers 13 residues. As DNA, the CDR3 is TGTGCCAGCTCACCACCGGACATTTACGGCTACACCTTC. Residues: CASSPPDIYGYTF.

This clone was seen a handful of times. The genes are TRBV5-1 and TRBJ2-7; 9 nucleotides match TRBD2. V gave up 5 bases and J gave up 5 bases; unmatched junction bases: 8. Germline values: CDR1 SGHRS, CDR2 YFSETQ. The CDR3 contains 14 residues. Written as DNA, the CDR3 is TGCGCCAGCAGGGGACAGCGGACTAGCGACGAGCAGTACTTC. This codes for CASRGQRTSDEQYF.

The V gene is TRBV5-4, the J gene TRBJ2-2, with 9 positions matching TRBD2. The J segment lost 1 base and the V segment lost 2 bases, leaving 3 bases of the junction unmatched. The CDR3 runs 16 residues. Germline V gives CDR1 SGHNT, CDR2 YYREEE (reference sequence). The CDR3 protein is CASSFLAGLNTGELFF. The CDR3 DNA is TGTGCCAGCAGCTTTCTAGCGGGGCTGAACACCGGGGAGCTGTTTTTT.

The V call is TRBV2, the J call TRBJ2-7; D not certain. Germline CDR1 reads SNHLY; CDR2 reads FYNNEI. This CDR3 is built from 14 residues. With 2 bases removed from V and 3 bases from J, the gap between germline ends came to 11 bases. This CDR3 is CASSENEWNYEQYF. CDR3 nucleotides: TGTGCCAGCAGTGAAAATGAGTGGAACTACGAGCAGTACTTC.

This clone appeared a few times. The chain uses TRBV6-5 and TRBJ2-3; D unclear. The CDR3 has 13 amino acids. Trimming pared 5 bases from V and 7 bases from J, leaving 13 bases between. CDR1 MNHEY and CDR2 SVGAGI come from the germline V gene. CDR3 region: CASSRPSTYTQYF. The CDR3 DNA reads TGTGCCAGCAGTAGACCATCGACCTATACGCAGTATTTT.

The chain combines TRBV19 with TRBJ2-6; possibly TRBD2 for D (5 bases). V lost 3 bases to trimming and J lost 0 bases, with 12 bases between them. Germline V gene data show CDR1 as LNHDA and CDR2 as SQIVND (reference sequence). The CDR3 loop spans 17 amino acids. The CDR3 bases are TGTGCCAGTAGTATCTGGACCGGGAACTCTGGGGCCAACGTCCTGACTTTC. The encoded protein is CASSIWTGNSGANVLTF.